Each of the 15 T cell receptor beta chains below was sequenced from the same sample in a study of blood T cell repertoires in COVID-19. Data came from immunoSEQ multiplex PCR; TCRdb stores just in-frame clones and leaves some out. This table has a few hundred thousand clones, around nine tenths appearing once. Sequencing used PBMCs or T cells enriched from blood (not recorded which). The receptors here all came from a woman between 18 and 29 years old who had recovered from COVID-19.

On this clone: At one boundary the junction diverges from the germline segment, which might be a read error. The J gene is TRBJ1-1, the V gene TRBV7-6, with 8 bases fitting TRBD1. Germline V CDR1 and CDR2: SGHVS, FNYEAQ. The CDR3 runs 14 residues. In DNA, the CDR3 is TGTGCCAGCAGCTTCGAGGGACAGGTTTCGTCAATGATCTTT. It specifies CASSFEGQVSSMIF.

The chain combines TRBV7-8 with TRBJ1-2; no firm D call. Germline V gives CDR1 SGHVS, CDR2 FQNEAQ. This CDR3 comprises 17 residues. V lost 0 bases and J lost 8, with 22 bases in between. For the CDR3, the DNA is TGTGCCAGCAGCTTAGCCGACGTGCTGGGTTTAGCGAGGGGCTACACCTTC. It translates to CASSLADVLGLARGYTF.

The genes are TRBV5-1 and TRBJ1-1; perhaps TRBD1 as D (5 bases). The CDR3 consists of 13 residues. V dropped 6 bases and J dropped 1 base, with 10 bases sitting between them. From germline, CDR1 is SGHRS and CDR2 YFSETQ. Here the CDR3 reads CASKQTANTEAFF. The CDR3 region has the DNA TGCGCCAGCAAACAGACAGCGAACACTGAAGCTTTCTTT.

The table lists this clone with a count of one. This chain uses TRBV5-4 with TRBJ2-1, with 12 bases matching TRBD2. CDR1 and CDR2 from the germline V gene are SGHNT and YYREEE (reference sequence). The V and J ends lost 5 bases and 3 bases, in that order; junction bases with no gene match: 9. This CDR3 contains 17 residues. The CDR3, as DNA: TGTGCCAGCAGTCCCAGACTAGCGGGGGTCGTCTACAATGAGCAGTTCTTC. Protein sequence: CASSPRLAGVVYNEQFF.

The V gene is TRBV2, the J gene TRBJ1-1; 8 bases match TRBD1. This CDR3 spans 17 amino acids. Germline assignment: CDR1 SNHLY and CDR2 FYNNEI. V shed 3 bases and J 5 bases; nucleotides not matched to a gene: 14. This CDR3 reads CASSDRFGRGPETEAFF. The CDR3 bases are TGTGCCAGCAGTGACCGATTTGGCAGGGGGCCGGAGACTGAAGCTTTCTTT. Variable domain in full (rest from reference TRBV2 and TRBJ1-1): EPEVTQTPSHQVTQMGQEVILRCVPISNHLYFYWYRQILGQKVEFLVSFYNNEISEKSEIFDDQFSVERPDGSNFTLKIRSTKLEDSAMYFCASSDRFGRGPETEAFFGQGTRLTVV.

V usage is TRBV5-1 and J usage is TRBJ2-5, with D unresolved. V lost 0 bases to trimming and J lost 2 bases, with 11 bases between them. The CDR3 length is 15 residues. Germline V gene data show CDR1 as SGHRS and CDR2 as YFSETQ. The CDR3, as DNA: TGCGCCAGCAGCTTGGTTGGCAAGAATCAAGAGACCCAGTACTTC. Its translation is CASSLVGKNQETQYF.

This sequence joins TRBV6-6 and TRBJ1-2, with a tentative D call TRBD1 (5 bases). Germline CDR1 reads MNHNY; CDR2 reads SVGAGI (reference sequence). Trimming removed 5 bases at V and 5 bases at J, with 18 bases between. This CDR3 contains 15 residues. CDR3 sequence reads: CASSPSGQGGYGYTF. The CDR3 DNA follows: TGTGCCAGCAGTCCGTCCGGCCAGGGTGGATATGGCTACACCTTC.

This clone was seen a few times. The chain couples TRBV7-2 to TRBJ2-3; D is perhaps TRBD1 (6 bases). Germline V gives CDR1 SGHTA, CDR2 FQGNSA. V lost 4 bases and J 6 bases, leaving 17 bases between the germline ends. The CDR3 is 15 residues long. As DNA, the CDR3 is TGTGCCAGCAGCTCCGCAGGGGCCTGGTCCGATACGCAGTATTTT. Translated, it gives CASSSAGAWSDTQYF.

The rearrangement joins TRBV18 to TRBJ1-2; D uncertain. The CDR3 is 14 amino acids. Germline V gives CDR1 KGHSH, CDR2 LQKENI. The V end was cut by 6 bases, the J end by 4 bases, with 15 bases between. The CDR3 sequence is CASSTDGRVYGYTF. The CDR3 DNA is TGTGCCAGCTCTACGGACGGGAGGGTCTATGGCTACACCTTC.

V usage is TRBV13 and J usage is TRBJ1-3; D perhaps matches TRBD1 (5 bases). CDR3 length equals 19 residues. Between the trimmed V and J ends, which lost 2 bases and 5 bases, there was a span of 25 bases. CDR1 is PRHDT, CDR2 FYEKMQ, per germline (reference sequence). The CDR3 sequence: CASSLFQPQPGVIRNTIYF. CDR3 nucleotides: TGTGCCAGCAGCTTATTCCAACCCCAACCGGGGGTTATTCGAAACACCATATATTTT.

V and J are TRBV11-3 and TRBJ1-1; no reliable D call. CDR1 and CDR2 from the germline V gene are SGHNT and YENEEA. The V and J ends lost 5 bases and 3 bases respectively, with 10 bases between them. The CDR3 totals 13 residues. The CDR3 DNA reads TGTGCCAGCAGCGTCCTATCGGACACTGAAGCTTTCTTT. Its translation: CASSVLSDTEAFF.

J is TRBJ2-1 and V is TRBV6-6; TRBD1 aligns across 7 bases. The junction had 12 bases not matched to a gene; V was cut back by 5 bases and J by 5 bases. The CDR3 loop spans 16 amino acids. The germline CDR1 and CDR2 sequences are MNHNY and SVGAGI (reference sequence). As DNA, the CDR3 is TGTGCCAGCAGTCGAGGGCCGGGACAGCGTAACAATGAGCAGTTCTTC. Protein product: CASSRGPGQRNNEQFF.

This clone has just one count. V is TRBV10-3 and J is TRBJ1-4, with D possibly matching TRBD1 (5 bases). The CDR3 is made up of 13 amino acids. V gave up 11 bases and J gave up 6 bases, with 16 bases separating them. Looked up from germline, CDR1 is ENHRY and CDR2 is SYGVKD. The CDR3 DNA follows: TGTGCCTCGCGGGGGGGGTTGGATGAAAAACTGTTTTTT. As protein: CASRGGLDEKLFF.

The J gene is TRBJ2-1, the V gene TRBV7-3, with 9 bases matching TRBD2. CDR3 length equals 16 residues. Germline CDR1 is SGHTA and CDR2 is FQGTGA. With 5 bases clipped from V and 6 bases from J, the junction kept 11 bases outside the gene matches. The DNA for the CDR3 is TGTGCCAGCAGCCCATCTAATAGCGGGGGTGGCAATGAGCAGTTCTTC. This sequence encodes CASSPSNSGGGNEQFF.

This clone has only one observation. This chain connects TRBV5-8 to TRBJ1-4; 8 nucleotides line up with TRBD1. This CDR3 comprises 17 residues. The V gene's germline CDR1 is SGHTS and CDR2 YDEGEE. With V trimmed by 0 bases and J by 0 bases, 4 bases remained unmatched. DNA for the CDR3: TGTGCCAGCAGCTTGGGACAGGGGAGTCCAACTAATGAAAAACTGTTTTTT. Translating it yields CASSLGQGSPTNEKLFF.